These 29 T cell receptor beta chains came from one sample sequenced in a study of CD8 T cells in Susac syndrome. After extraction with the RNeasy kit, about 0.45 to 1 ug of the RNA was reverse transcribed using random hexamers. TCRdb called the immunoSEQ multiplex PCR reads again in MiXCR, with one record for every CDR3 protein. This table holds 250,000 to 350,000 distinct CDR3 sequences, about 85% found once. The sample was CD8+ T cells from PBMCs. These TCRs come from a human donor with multiple sclerosis.

This clonotype has just a few counts. V is TRBV11-1 and J is TRBJ2-2, with D possibly being TRBD2 (7 bases). V was cut by 2 bases and J by 8 bases, with 9 bases left in between. The CDR3 has 13 residues. Germline V gene sequence: CDR1 SGHAT, CDR2 FQDESV (reference sequence). The CDR3 loop is CASSLRGAGELFF. CDR3 DNA: TGTGCCAGCAGCTTACGGGGGGCAGGGGAGCTGTTTTTT.

The gene calls are TRBV29-1 and TRBJ2-7, with a weak D call TRBD2 (6 bases). CDR3 length: 12 residues. Trimming left V 4 bases short and J 2 bases short, with 9 bases between. Germline CDR1 is SQVTM and CDR2 is ANQGSEA. CDR3 DNA: TGCAGCGTTGGGGGGGAAGCCTACGAGCAGTACTTC. Encoded protein: CSVGGEAYEQYF.

The chain uses TRBV10-3 and TRBJ1-3, with D possibly being TRBD1 (5 bases). The V gene lost 0 bases and the J gene lost 2 bases, with 8 bases spanning the gap. The CDR3 runs to 15 residues. Germline V gives CDR1 ENHRY, CDR2 SYGVKD. This CDR3 reads CAISESGGTGNTIYF. Here the CDR3 DNA reads TGTGCCATCAGTGAGTCGGGGGGGACTGGAAACACCATATATTTT.

The chain is built from TRBV3-1 and TRBJ2-3; 14 nucleotides match TRBD2. The V gene's germline CDR1 is LGHDT and CDR2 YNNKEL (reference sequence). The CDR3 contains 17 residues. V was clipped by 6 bases and J by 5 bases; unmatched bases: 10. CDR3 loop: CASRLTSGRAWRDTQYF. CDR3 DNA: TGTGCCAGCAGACTGACTAGCGGGAGGGCGTGGCGAGATACGCAGTATTTT.

CDR3 DNA sequence: TGTGCCAGCAGCGGGCGGACCGCGGACCACAAGAGGACCGGGGAGCTGTTTTTT. Encoded protein: CASSGRTADHKRTGELFF. V gene TRBV7-2 combines with J gene TRBJ2-2; D uncertain. V lost 5 bases and J 5 bases, leaving 24 bases between the germline ends. The CDR3 runs 18 residues. CDR1 is SGHTA and CDR2 is FQGNSA in the germline V gene.

The chain combines TRBV7-6 with TRBJ2-2; D ambiguous. Germline loops: CDR1 SGHVS, CDR2 FNYEAQ. V was clipped by 5 bases and J by 1 base, with 11 bases between them. CDR3 length: 15 amino acids. This CDR3 reads CASSLGIRNTGELFF. The CDR3 nucleotides read TGTGCCAGCAGCCTAGGAATCCGGAACACCGGGGAGCTGTTTTTT.

CDR3 amino acids: CASRTAGGRETQYF. CDR3 in DNA: TGTGCCAGCAGAACAGCGGGGGGTAGAGAGACCCAGTACTTC. The rearrangement uses TRBV28 and TRBJ2-5; 9 bases line up with TRBD2. Germline CDR1 reads MDHEN; CDR2 reads SYDVKM. V trimming: 6 bases; J trimming: 4 bases; junction bases outside the gene matches: 6. The CDR3 sequence is 14 residues long.

The J gene is TRBJ2-1, the V gene TRBV11-2; the match to TRBD2 covers 12 bases. Trimming cost V 5 bases and J 0 bases; bases outside gene matches: 2. Germline V gene sequence: CDR1 SGHAT, CDR2 FQNNGV. This CDR3 has 16 residues. CDR3 amino acids: CASSQTSGSSYNEQFF. The CDR3 DNA reads TGTGCCAGCAGCCAGACTAGCGGGAGCTCCTACAATGAGCAGTTCTTC.

This chain links TRBV20-1 with TRBJ2-7; D gene ambiguous. The CDR3 runs to 11 residues. Trimming shortened V by 7 bases and J by 2 bases, and 9 bases separated the two germline ends. From germline, CDR1 is DFQATT and CDR2 SNEGSKA (reference sequence). CDR3 sequence (DNA): TGCAGTGTAACCGAGACCTACGAGCAGTACTTC. Its protein is CSVTETYEQYF.

CDR3 residues: CSTPELQGGTEAFF. The CDR3 DNA sequence: TGCAGCACTCCAGAACTACAGGGTGGAACTGAAGCTTTCTTT. The V and J genes are TRBV29-1 and TRBJ1-1; maybe TRBD1 (6 bases). V was shortened by 8 bases and J by 5 bases, with 21 bases between the two germline ends. Germline V gives CDR1 SQVTM, CDR2 ANQGSEA. The CDR3 is made up of 14 amino acids.

The gene calls are TRBV2 and TRBJ2-7; D may be TRBD1 or TRBD2 (6 bases each). The CDR3 runs 16 residues. Germline V CDR1 and CDR2: SNHLY, FYNNEI. Trimming took 7 bases from V and 3 from J, leaving 22 bases between them. CDR3 region: CASNGGRGDDRYEQYF. CDR3 in DNA: TGTGCCAGCAATGGGGGGCGAGGGGACGACCGCTACGAGCAGTACTTC.

The chain is built from TRBV12-3 or TRBV12-4 and TRBJ2-7, with 8 nucleotides matching TRBD2. V gave up 7 bases and J gave up 2 bases; unmatched junction bases: 4. CDR3 length equals 13 residues. The CDR3 is CASTSGLAYEQYF. The CDR3 DNA sequence: TGTGCCAGCACCTCGGGACTAGCCTACGAGCAGTACTTC.

The J gene is TRBJ1-6, the V gene TRBV20-1; 9 bases align to TRBD1. CDR1 and CDR2 from the germline V gene are DFQATT and SNEGSKA (reference sequence). The CDR3 totals 14 residues. V lost 7 bases, J lost 8 bases, and 9 bases stayed unmatched. CDR3 sequence (DNA): TGCAGTGGAGGGGACAGGGCACGGGATTCACCCCTCCACTTT. Protein sequence: CSGGDRARDSPLHF.

The gene calls are TRBV27 and TRBJ2-7, with 8 bases matching TRBD1. CDR3 size: 15 residues. Germline values: CDR1 MNHEY, CDR2 SMNVEV (reference sequence). V lost 5 bases to trimming and J lost 4 bases; unmatched junction nucleotides: 10. CDR3 in DNA: TGTGCCAGCAGTACGAAACAGGGGGTATATTACGAGCAGTACTTC. It translates to CASSTKQGVYYEQYF.

This chain uses TRBV11-2 with TRBJ2-3; 7 bases align to TRBD1. The germline V gene encodes CDR1 SGHAT and CDR2 FQNNGV. CDR3 size: 15 residues. The V segment lost 0 bases and the J segment 7 bases; nucleotides outside the gene matches: 7. CDR3 DNA: TGTGCCAGCAGCTTAGACCCAACAGGGGCCAATACGCAGTATTTT. It yields the protein CASSLDPTGANTQYF. The variable domain in full, with the rest retrieved from reference TRBV11-2 and TRBJ2-3, is EAGVAQSPRYKIIEKRQSVAFWCNPISGHATLYWYQQILGQGPKLLIQFQNNGVVDDSQLPKDRFSAERLKGVDSTLKIQPAKLEDSAVYLCASSLDPTGANTQYFGPGTRLTVL.

This chain joins TRBV4-1 and TRBJ2-3; D gene unclear. Germline lookup yields CDR1 MGHRA and CDR2 YSYEKL. Trimming removed 0 bases from V and 4 bases from J, with 8 bases in between. The CDR3 length is 14 residues. Here the CDR3 DNA reads TGCGCCAGCAGCCAAGAAAGTGGAGCAGATACGCAGTATTTT. As protein: CASSQESGADTQYF.

This clonotype was seen only a few times. The chain uses TRBV6-5 and TRBJ2-3; weak D call: TRBD2 (7 bases). This CDR3 has 18 residues. V dropped 0 bases and J dropped 1 base, with 17 bases sitting between them. CDR1 and CDR2 from the germline V gene are MNHEY and SVGAGI. The CDR3 loop reads CASSYSVRGRARTDTQYF. The CDR3 nucleotides are TGTGCCAGCAGTTACTCAGTTAGGGGGAGGGCCCGCACAGATACGCAGTATTTT.

The sample holds one count of this clonotype. The chain combines TRBV12-3 or TRBV12-4 with TRBJ1-1; D gene uncertain. The CDR3 sequence is 14 residues long. The ends were cut back, 4 bases at V and 0 bases at J, with 9 bases in the middle. CDR3 coding DNA: TGTGCCAGCAGTTGGCCTGGGCTGAACACTGAAGCTTTCTTT. Translating gives CASSWPGLNTEAFF.

The V gene is TRBV9, the J gene TRBJ2-3; a possible D gene is TRBD2 (5 bases). Germline V gene sequence: CDR1 SGDLS, CDR2 YYNGEE. The CDR3 runs 15 residues. Deletions cut 4 bases from V and 2 bases from J, with 14 bases between. The CDR3 sequence: CASSPTDDYTDTQYF. CDR3 coding DNA: TGTGCCAGCAGCCCTACCGACGACTACACAGATACGCAGTATTTT. Filled out from reference TRBV9 and TRBJ2-3, the complete variable domain reads DSGVTQTPKHLITATGQRVTLRCSPRSGDLSVYWYQQSLDQGLQFLIQYYNGEERAKGNILERFSAQQFPDLHSELNLSSLELGDSALYFCASSPTDDYTDTQYFGPGTRLTVL.

V usage is TRBV7-9 and J usage is TRBJ1-3, with D unclear. The ends were cut back, 1 base at V and 2 bases at J, with 21 bases in the middle. There are 19 residues in the CDR3. Germline CDR1 is SEHNR and CDR2 is FQNEAQ (reference sequence). For the CDR3, the DNA is TGTGCCAGCAGCTTAGAAAGAGGATCCCTAATTATAACTGGAAACACCATATATTTT. Its protein product is CASSLERGSLIITGNTIYF. The full variable domain, rest sourced from reference TRBV7-9 and TRBJ1-3, is DTGVSQNPRHKITKRGQNVTFRCDPISEHNRLYWYRQTLGQGPEFLTYFQNEAQLEKSRLLSDRFSAERPKGSFSTLEIQRTEQGDSAMYLCASSLERGSLIITGNTIYFGEGSWLTVV.

V and J are TRBV3-1 and TRBJ2-1; a possible D gene is TRBD2 (5 bases). This CDR3 is built from 15 residues. Trimming left V 0 bases short and J 1 base short, with 7 bases between. From germline, CDR1 is LGHDT and CDR2 YNNKEL (reference sequence). DNA for the CDR3: TGTGCCAGCAGCCAAGATACTAGTTCCTACAATGAGCAGTTCTTC. It yields the protein CASSQDTSSYNEQFF.

This clonotype was picked up one time. The V call is TRBV30, the J call TRBJ1-2; D may be TRBD1 (5 bases). Deletions cut 8 bases from V and 8 bases from J, with 18 bases between. CDR1 is GTSNPN, CDR2 SVGIG, per germline (reference sequence). The CDR3 has 12 residues. In DNA, the CDR3 is TGTGCCACCTCGGGGGAGGTAGACGGCTACACCTTC. It encodes CATSGEVDGYTF. Together with reference TRBV30 and TRBJ1-2, the CDR3 gives the full variable domain: SQTIHQWPATLVQPVGSPLSLECTVEGTSNPNLYWYRQAAGRGLQLLFYSVGIGQISSEVPQNLSASRPQDRQFILSSKKLLLSDSGFYLCATSGEVDGYTFGSGTRLTVV.

The J gene is TRBJ1-2, the V gene TRBV4-1; D unresolved. V was shortened by 1 base and J by 1 base, with 7 bases between the two germline ends. Per the germline V gene, CDR1 is MGHRA and CDR2 is YSYEKL. This CDR3 is built from 14 residues. The CDR3 DNA sequence: TGCGCCAGCAGCCAAGCTGCCCGTAACTATGGCTACACCTTC. As protein: CASSQAARNYGYTF.

This clonotype turned up a few times. The chain is built from TRBV27 and TRBJ1-5; possible D gene TRBD1, 6 bases. CDR3 length: 17 amino acids. The germline V gene has CDR1 MNHEY and CDR2 SMNVEV (reference sequence). Trimming removed 5 bases at V and 2 bases at J, with 19 bases between. The CDR3 protein is CASSELTTGYGNQPQHF. Written as DNA, the CDR3 is TGTGCCAGCAGTGAACTCACCACAGGGTATGGCAATCAGCCCCAGCATTTT.

The chain uses TRBV7-9 and TRBJ2-1, with TRBD2 matching over 8 bases. V dropped 1 base and J dropped 4; count of bases not matched to a gene: 6. This CDR3 region has 16 residues. Germline V gene lookup returns CDR1 SEHNR and CDR2 FQNEAQ (reference sequence). The CDR3 nucleotides are TGTGCCAGCAGCTTAGAGGGACTAGGCCCTTACAATGAGCAGTTCTTC. It yields the protein CASSLEGLGPYNEQFF.

V gene TRBV20-1 combines with J gene TRBJ1-2; D not resolved. The CDR3 consists of 13 residues. Germline CDR1 reads DFQATT; CDR2 reads SNEGSKA (reference sequence). Trimming removed 6 bases from V and 8 bases from J, with 19 bases in between. The CDR3 reads CSAYPKGRRGYTF. Written as DNA, the CDR3 is TGCAGTGCCTATCCCAAAGGGCGACGGGGCTACACCTTC.

This clonotype was seen a single time. This rearrangement joins TRBV20-1 to TRBJ2-7; D not certain. Germline V gene sequence: CDR1 DFQATT, CDR2 SNEGSKA (reference sequence). V lost 7 bases to trimming and J lost 6 bases, with 22 bases between them. There are 14 residues in the CDR3. This CDR3 reads CSVRAPRSVREQYF. In DNA, the CDR3 is TGCAGTGTCAGAGCGCCGAGATCAGTACGCGAGCAGTACTTC.

V usage is TRBV12-3 or TRBV12-4 and J usage is TRBJ2-7; 7 nucleotides line up with TRBD2. The CDR3 has 13 residues. V lost 7 bases, J lost 0 bases, and 3 bases stayed unmatched. CDR3 residues: CASKGGSSYEQYF. CDR3 DNA sequence: TGTGCCAGCAAGGGCGGGAGCTCCTACGAGCAGTACTTC.

CDR3 DNA: TGCAGTGCTCACGCTCGTTACCCTTCCTACGAGCAGTACTTC. Translating it yields CSAHARYPSYEQYF. This chain joins TRBV20-1 and TRBJ2-7; D is undetermined. Trimming cost V 5 bases and J 1 base, with 15 bases left between them. Germline-derived CDR1 and CDR2 are DFQATT and SNEGSKA (reference sequence). The CDR3 has 14 residues.